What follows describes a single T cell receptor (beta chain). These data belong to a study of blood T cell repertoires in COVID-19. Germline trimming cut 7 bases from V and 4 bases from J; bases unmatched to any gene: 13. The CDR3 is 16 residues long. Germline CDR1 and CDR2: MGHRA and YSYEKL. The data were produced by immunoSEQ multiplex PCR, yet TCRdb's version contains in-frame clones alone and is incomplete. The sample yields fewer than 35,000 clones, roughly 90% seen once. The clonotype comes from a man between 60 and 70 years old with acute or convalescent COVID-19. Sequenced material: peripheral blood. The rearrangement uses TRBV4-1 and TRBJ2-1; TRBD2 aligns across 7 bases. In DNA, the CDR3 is TGCGCCAGCAACCTAGACGGGGGAGGGCAATACAATGAGCAGTTCTTC. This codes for CASNLDGGGQYNEQFF.